This T cell receptor beta chain came from a study of read filtering for tumor transcriptome and immune sequencing. Study-wide results and caveats: About 80% of IR-seq clonotypes had one read, totaling approximately 3.5% of reads; RNA-seq: about 70% and 40%.

The V and J ends lost 6 bases and 6 bases, in that order; junction bases with no gene match: 4. This CDR3 region has 12 residues. CDR1 and CDR2 (germline): MNHNY, SVGAGI (reference sequence). This clonotype was counted at least ten times. What it recognizes is unknown. Molecular barcoded adaptors covering alpha/delta and beta/gamma chains were used on 400 ng RNA. One entry per CDR3 protein, called by TCRdb with MiXCR from the reads. The table lists fewer than 45,000 distinct CDR3 sequences, roughly 13% of them singletons. The chain couples TRBV6-6 to TRBJ2-7; 8 nucleotides match TRBD1. The sample taken for sequencing was a population of CD138-negative cells sorted from bone marrow. The clonotype originates from a donor aged 40 or older with multiple myeloma. In nucleotides, the CDR3 is TGTGCCAGCAGGCGACAGGGGCCCGAGCAGTACTTC. The encoded protein is CASRRQGPEQYF.